A single sample gave rise to the 32 T cell receptor beta chains below, sequenced in a study of blood T cell repertoires in COVID-19. Measured with immunoSEQ multiplex PCR; TCRdb has only the in-frame clones, and not every one. Among under 250,000 clones, approximately 87% were seen once, and the ten largest hold 6.2%. What was sequenced was peripheral blood. The receptors here all came from a man aged 55 to 69 with acute or convalescent COVID-19.

The rearrangement links TRBV24-1 to TRBJ2-1; possibly TRBD1 for D (5 bases). Trimming pared 2 bases from V and 0 bases from J, leaving 10 bases between. CDR1 KGHDR and CDR2 SFDVKD come from the germline V gene. This CDR3 comprises 16 residues. Written as DNA, the CDR3 is TGTGCCACCAGTGATTCGACAGCCAGCTCCTACAATGAGCAGTTCTTC. Protein product: CATSDSTASSYNEQFF.

V usage is TRBV4-2 and J usage is TRBJ2-1; 8 bases are a match to TRBD2. The CDR3 has 16 amino acids. J was trimmed by 10 bases and V by 1 base; bases with no gene match: 12. Germline V gene data show CDR1 as LGHNA and CDR2 as YNFKEQ. The CDR3 DNA reads as TGTGCCAGCAGCCAAGGAGGTACCGGGAGGGCCGAGGAGCAGTTCTTC. It is translated as CASSQGGTGRAEEQFF.

The chain carries TRBV5-1 and TRBJ1-5, with 10 bases matching TRBD1. CDR3 length: 16 amino acids. Germline trimming cut 0 bases from V and 2 bases from J; bases unmatched to any gene: 2. CDR1 is SGHRS and CDR2 is YFSETQ in the germline V gene. CDR3: CASSLDGTGGNQPQHF. The CDR3 nucleotides read TGCGCCAGCAGCTTGGATGGGACAGGGGGCAATCAGCCCCAGCATTTT.

The chain recombines TRBV19 with TRBJ2-5; 8 positions agree with TRBD1. CDR1 is LNHDA and CDR2 is SQIVND in the germline V gene (reference sequence). CDR3 length equals 14 residues. After removal of 6 bases from V and 4 bases from J, the junction contained 7 bases not matched to a gene. The CDR3 loop is CASRSTGDGETQYF. In DNA form, the CDR3 reads TGTGCCAGTAGGTCGACAGGGGACGGAGAGACCCAGTACTTC. The variable domain in full, completed from reference TRBV19 and TRBJ2-5, reads DGGITQSPKYLFRKEGQNVTLSCEQNLNHDAMYWYRQDPGQGLRLIYYSQIVNDFQKGDIAEGYSVSREKKESFPLTVTSAQKNPTAFYLCASRSTGDGETQYFGPGTRLLVL.

V is TRBV2 and J is TRBJ2-7; 8 bases line up with TRBD1. This CDR3 has 13 residues. V dropped 7 bases and J dropped 6; count of bases not matched to a gene: 8. Per the germline V gene, CDR1 is SNHLY and CDR2 is FYNNEI. CDR3 sequence: CASNNGQGGEQYF. CDR3 nucleotide sequence: TGTGCCAGCAACAATGGACAGGGCGGCGAGCAGTACTTC.

The CDR3 region has the DNA TGCGCCAGCAGCCCGACGGGACACCGGAGCTCTGGAAACACCATATATTTT. Its translation: CASSPTGHRSSGNTIYF. The gene calls are TRBV5-1 and TRBJ1-3; D might be TRBD1 (6 bases). This CDR3 comprises 17 residues. The V gene's germline CDR1 is SGHRS and CDR2 YFSETQ. V was shortened by 4 bases and J by 0 bases, with 17 bases between the two germline ends.

The rearrangement uses TRBV25-1 and TRBJ1-1; possibly TRBD1 for D (6 bases). The length of the CDR3 is 14 residues. Between the trimmed V and J ends, which lost 5 bases and 2 bases, there was a span of 12 bases. CDR1 is MGHDK, CDR2 SYGVNS, per germline. The CDR3 nucleotides read TGTGCCAGCAGTTCAGGGGATTACAACACTGAAGCTTTCTTT. Its protein product is CASSSGDYNTEAFF.

This chain links TRBV4-3 with TRBJ2-1, with no clear D. The CDR3 has 13 residues. With 3 bases removed from V and 7 bases from J, the gap between germline ends came to 10 bases. CDR1 and CDR2 from the germline V gene are LGHNA and YSLEER. The CDR3 coding sequence is TGCGCCAGCAGCCATGCGAGTAGTAATGAGCAGTTCTTC. Protein product: CASSHASSNEQFF.

CDR3 DNA sequence: TGCAGCGTCGGGACAGGGGGAAACACCATATATTTT. Translating gives CSVGTGGNTIYF. The chain links TRBV29-1 to TRBJ1-3; 9 bases agree with TRBD1. Trimming removed 6 bases from V and 4 bases from J; junction bases left unmatched: 1. CDR1 and CDR2 (germline): SQVTM, ANQGSEA. This CDR3 comprises 12 residues.

This rearrangement joins TRBV11-3 to TRBJ1-6; D is unresolved. From germline, CDR1 is SGHNT and CDR2 YENEEA. The V end was cut by 2 bases, the J end by 6 bases, with 8 bases between. The CDR3 is made up of 14 amino acids. CDR3 coding DNA: TGTGCCAGCAGCTTAAGGCGGAGTAATTCACCCCTCCACTTT. Translated: CASSLRRSNSPLHF.

The chain employs TRBV12-5 and TRBJ2-2; 10 bases align to TRBD2. The length of the CDR3 is 18 residues. V gave up 3 bases and J gave up 1 base; unmatched junction bases: 8. The germline V gene encodes CDR1 LGHNT and CDR2 FRNRAP. As DNA, the CDR3 is TGTGCTAGTGGTTTTTCCCTGACTAGCGGGCTGAACACCGGGGAGCTGTTTTTT. It is translated as CASGFSLTSGLNTGELFF. The full variable domain, rest sourced from reference TRBV12-5 and TRBJ2-2, is DARVTQTPRHKVTEMGQEVTMRCQPILGHNTVFWYRQTMMQGLELLAYFRNRAPLDDSGMPKDRFSAEMPDATLATLKIQPSEPRDSAVYFCASGFSLTSGLNTGELFFGEGSRLTVL.

The chain combines TRBV11-3 with TRBJ1-1, with no clear D. Trimming shortened V by 1 base and J by 1 base, and 7 bases separated the two germline ends. The CDR3 covers 14 residues. CDR1 is SGHNT, CDR2 YENEEA, per germline. This CDR3 is CASSLAAGNTEAFF. DNA of the CDR3: TGTGCCAGCAGCTTAGCGGCGGGGAACACTGAAGCTTTCTTT.

This chain uses TRBV18 with TRBJ2-7, with TRBD1 matching 7 bases. The germline gives CDR1 KGHSH, CDR2 LQKENI. CDR3 length: 14 amino acids. Trimming removed 3 bases from V and 7 bases from J; junction bases left unmatched: 9. In DNA form, the CDR3 reads TGTGCCAGCTCACCCTTAGGACAGGCAGGGGAGCAGTACTTC. Its protein is CASSPLGQAGEQYF.

The chain is built from TRBV19 and TRBJ1-1, with TRBD1 matching 9 bases. Germline V lookup: CDR1 LNHDA, CDR2 SQIVND (reference sequence). J lost 4 bases, V lost 10 bases, and 4 bases had no gene match. The CDR3 length is 12 residues. In nucleotides, the CDR3 is TGTGCCACCGGGACAGGGAGCACTGAAGCTTTCTTT. The encoded protein is CATGTGSTEAFF.

J is TRBJ1-6 and V is TRBV2, with TRBD1 as a possible D gene (6 bases). Trimming stripped 3 bases from V and 8 bases from J, with 11 bases between. Germline CDR1 SNHLY, CDR2 FYNNEI. The CDR3 loop spans 14 amino acids. CDR3 residues: CASSERTEYSPLHF. CDR3 nucleotide sequence: TGTGCCAGCAGTGAGCGGACAGAATATTCACCCCTCCACTTT.

This chain joins TRBV2 and TRBJ2-3; TRBD2 matches at 14 bases. This CDR3 region has 16 residues. Germline CDR1 is SNHLY and CDR2 is FYNNEI. The J segment lost 4 bases and the V segment lost 1 base, leaving 1 base of the junction unmatched. The CDR3 region is CASSEEGLAGADTQYF. The CDR3 DNA is TGTGCCAGCAGTGAAGAGGGACTAGCGGGAGCAGATACGCAGTATTTT.

V usage is TRBV3-1 (or the pseudogene TRBV3-2) and J usage is TRBJ2-1; 9 nucleotides match TRBD2. From germline, CDR1 is LGHDT and CDR2 YNNKEL (reference sequence). This CDR3 contains 15 residues. The J segment lost 6 bases and the V segment lost 0 bases, leaving 3 bases of the junction unmatched. The CDR3 bases are TGTGCCAGCAGCCAAGATGCTAGCGGGATCAATGAGCAGTTCTTC. Protein: CASSQDASGINEQFF.

The V gene is TRBV9, the J gene TRBJ1-6; D is unclear. CDR3 length: 13 residues. The ends were cut back, 3 bases at V and 6 bases at J, with 7 bases in the middle. Looked up from germline, CDR1 is SGDLS and CDR2 is YYNGEE. Written as DNA, the CDR3 is TGTGCCAGCAGCGCGGGAATTAATTCACCCCTCCACTTT. Protein product: CASSAGINSPLHF.

The J gene is TRBJ2-3, the V gene TRBV7-3; the D is unclear. Germline values: CDR1 SGHTA, CDR2 FQGTGA. V lost 1 base and J lost 6, with 11 bases in between. The CDR3 runs 14 residues. Here the CDR3 reads CASSLSLDGDTQYF. The CDR3 DNA is TGTGCCAGCAGCTTAAGCCTAGACGGGGATACGCAGTATTTT.

This chain uses TRBV7-2 with TRBJ1-1; TRBD1 matches 7 bases. The J segment lost 4 bases and the V segment lost 0 bases, leaving 5 bases of the junction unmatched. Germline V lookup: CDR1 SGHTA, CDR2 FQGNSA. The CDR3 totals 15 residues. The DNA of the CDR3 is TGTGCCAGCAGCTTAGCGAGCCAGGGGGTCACTGAAGCTTTCTTT. Translation: CASSLASQGVTEAFF. Drawing the rest from reference TRBV7-2 and TRBJ1-1, the complete variable domain is GAGVSQSPSNKVTEKGKDVELRCDPISGHTALYWYRQSLGQGLEFLIYFQGNSAPDKSGLPSDRFSAERTGGSVSTLTIQRTQQEDSAVYLCASSLASQGVTEAFFGQGTRLTVV.

V usage is TRBV6-2 or TRBV6-3 and J usage is TRBJ2-1, with 10 bases aligning to TRBD2. The CDR3 has 15 amino acids. Unmatched junction bases numbered 13, after V lost 7 bases and J lost 10 bases. Germline V gene sequence: CDR1 MNHEY, CDR2 SVGEGT. The CDR3 reads CASTPTLAGVGEQFF. The CDR3 nucleotides read TGTGCCAGCACCCCCACGCTAGCGGGAGTGGGCGAGCAGTTCTTC.

The rearrangement links TRBV4-3 to TRBJ1-5, with TRBD1 identical over 8 bases. V lost 0 bases, J lost 7 bases, and 5 bases stayed unmatched. The CDR3 is made up of 15 amino acids. Germline V CDR1 and CDR2: LGHNA, YSLEER. This chain's CDR3 is CASSQDRTGWQPQHF. The CDR3 DNA reads as TGCGCCAGCAGCCAAGATCGGACAGGGTGGCAGCCCCAGCATTTT.

This clone showed up just a few times. The chain joins TRBV7-9 to TRBJ1-1; D unresolved. Trimming removed 1 base from V and 0 bases from J, with 15 bases in between. The CDR3 is 17 residues long. Germline-derived CDR1 and CDR2 are SEHNR and FQNEAQ (reference sequence). CDR3 protein: CASSLDGYGLLNTEAFF. In DNA form, the CDR3 reads TGTGCCAGCAGCTTAGATGGATATGGACTCCTGAACACTGAAGCTTTCTTT.

This chain joins TRBV19 and TRBJ2-7; D call uncertain. This CDR3 has 13 residues. The V gene's germline CDR1 is LNHDA and CDR2 SQIVND (reference sequence). Trimming stripped 4 bases from V and 3 bases from J, with 10 bases between. The CDR3 coding sequence is TGTGCCAGTAGTACCCCCCCGGTCTACGAGCAGTACTTC. Protein product: CASSTPPVYEQYF.

The genes are TRBV18 and TRBJ2-3; 8 nucleotides match TRBD2. CDR3 length: 16 amino acids. J lost 1 base, V lost 6 bases, and 9 bases had no gene match. Germline CDR1 KGHSH, CDR2 LQKENI. In DNA, the CDR3 is TGTGCCAGCTCGCGGACTAGCCGAACCGGCACAGATACGCAGTATTTT. Translated: CASSRTSRTGTDTQYF.

The chain is built from TRBV9 and TRBJ2-7; D is ambiguous. The CDR3 sequence is 15 residues long. V was clipped by 1 base and J by 2 bases, with 13 bases between them. The germline V gene encodes CDR1 SGDLS and CDR2 YYNGEE. CDR3 loop: CASSVSTGKTYEQYF. As DNA, the CDR3 is TGTGCCAGCAGCGTATCCACGGGTAAGACCTACGAGCAGTACTTC.

The CDR3 DNA is TGTGCCAGCAGCTCCCAGGGACTAGCGGGAGCCTACGAGCAGTACTTC. Amino acid sequence: CASSSQGLAGAYEQYF. The chain couples TRBV11-2 to TRBJ2-7, with 14 bases identical to TRBD2. The CDR3 totals 16 residues. CDR1 and CDR2 (germline): SGHAT, FQNNGV. The J segment lost 2 bases and the V segment lost 4 bases, leaving 4 bases of the junction unmatched. Variable domain in full (rest from reference TRBV11-2 and TRBJ2-7): EAGVAQSPRYKIIEKRQSVAFWCNPISGHATLYWYQQILGQGPKLLIQFQNNGVVDDSQLPKDRFSAERLKGVDSTLKIQPAKLEDSAVYLCASSSQGLAGAYEQYFGPGTRLTVT.

The chain employs TRBV9 and TRBJ2-7; tentatively, D is TRBD2 (5 bases). V was shortened by 4 bases and J by 0 bases, with 14 bases between the two germline ends. In germline, CDR1 is SGDLS, CDR2 YYNGEE. The CDR3 runs to 15 residues. The CDR3 is CASSKTAGFSYEQYF. The CDR3 coding sequence is TGTGCCAGCAGCAAGACGGCGGGTTTCTCCTACGAGCAGTACTTC.

The rearrangement uses TRBV7-2 and TRBJ1-1; no clear D. Germline loops: CDR1 SGHTA, CDR2 FQGNSA. There are 14 residues in the CDR3. Trimming removed 0 bases at V and 3 bases at J, with 8 bases between. The CDR3 is CASSLARPDTEAFF. CDR3 in DNA: TGTGCCAGCAGCTTAGCGAGGCCAGACACTGAAGCTTTCTTT.

This chain joins TRBV28 and TRBJ1-4, with 10 bases matching TRBD1. V shed 6 bases and J 8 bases; nucleotides not matched to a gene: 15. CDR3 size: 17 residues. Germline V CDR1 and CDR2: MDHEN, SYDVKM. The CDR3 DNA is TGTGCCAGCAGACGTCCCGGGACAGGGGATAGAAGGGAAAAACTGTTTTTT. This codes for CASRRPGTGDRREKLFF.

J is TRBJ1-2 and V is TRBV19, with D uncertain. This CDR3 contains 15 residues. Between the trimmed V and J ends, which lost 2 bases and 6 bases, there was a span of 16 bases. The germline V gene encodes CDR1 LNHDA and CDR2 SQIVND (reference sequence). Written as DNA, the CDR3 is TGTGCCAGTAGTATAAGGTTCGAACAGATGAATGGCTACACCTTC. Residues: CASSIRFEQMNGYTF.

The rearrangement links TRBV30 to TRBJ2-3; maybe TRBD2 (6 bases). CDR3 length: 16 residues. The germline V and J ends were trimmed by 6 bases and 4 bases, with 23 bases remaining between them. In germline, CDR1 is GTSNPN, CDR2 SVGIG (reference sequence). The CDR3 sequence is CACDRFREKKSDTQYF. Here the CDR3 DNA reads TGTGCCTGTGATCGCTTCCGGGAGAAAAAATCAGATACGCAGTATTTT.